These T cell receptor beta chains were read from a single sample in a study of shared T cell receptors in the human thymus. The table came from immunoSEQ multiplex PCR; TCRdb's copy has only in-frame clones and leaves some out. The repertoire holds hundreds of thousands of clones, 80% to 90% seen once, with around 0.0094% in the top ten. A further study also used this sample, focusing on human thymus T cells.

The sequenced material came from thymocytes. The source is a girl in the first two years of life with a congenital heart defect. Each CDR3 is given with its conserved first and last residue. The order of the fields is D gene, V gene, clone size, J gene, CDR3 protein, CDR3 DNA. A D gene is named only where the DNA matches it firmly. Clone sizes are given selectively: once, few, many, or a class where the clone is expanded.

d_gene: NA
v_gene: TRBV29-1
abundance: NA
j_gene: TRBJ1-1
CDR3aa: CSVSEGGRTEAFF
CDR3nt: TGCAGCGTTTCAGAGGGGGGGAGGACTGAAGCTTTCTTT

d_gene: NA
v_gene: TRBV25-1
abundance: NA
j_gene: TRBJ2-1
CDR3aa: CASSNPGQKNEQFF
CDR3nt: TGTGCCAGTTCAAACCCGGGACAAAAGAATGAGCAGTTCTTC

d_gene: NA
v_gene: TRBV5-1
abundance: NA
j_gene: TRBJ1-1
CDR3aa: CASSLRMSVWEGGTTEAFF
CDR3nt: TGCGCCAGCAGCTTGAGGATGTCAGTCTGGGAGGGGGGTACCACTGAAGCTTTCTTT

d_gene: TRBD1
v_gene: TRBV28
abundance: few
j_gene: TRBJ2-5
CDR3aa: CASTIPGQTAQETQYF
CDR3nt: TGTGCCAGCACCATCCCGGGACAGACGGCTCAAGAGACCCAGTACTTC

d_gene: NA
v_gene: TRBV4-1
abundance: NA
j_gene: TRBJ1-1
CDR3aa: CASSQGPINTEAFF
CDR3nt: TGCGCCAGCAGCCAAGGGCCCATAAACACTGAAGCTTTCTTT

d_gene: NA
v_gene: TRBV14
abundance: NA
j_gene: TRBJ2-1
CDR3aa: CASSQDAAMEQFF
CDR3nt: TGTGCCAGCAGCCAAGATGCCGCGATGGAGCAGTTCTTC

d_gene: NA
v_gene: TRBV5-5
abundance: NA
j_gene: TRBJ2-5
CDR3aa: CASSLGRLRVLRETQYF
CDR3nt: TGTGCCAGCAGCTTGGGCCGACTGCGGGTACTACGGGAGACCCAGTACTTC

d_gene: TRBD2
v_gene: TRBV4-3
abundance: NA
j_gene: TRBJ2-3
CDR3aa: CASSQGLSTSLFTDTQYF
CDR3nt: TGCGCCAGCAGCCAAGGGCTTTCGACTAGCCTTTTCACAGATACGCAGTATTTT

d_gene: NA
v_gene: TRBV10-3
abundance: NA
j_gene: TRBJ2-5
CDR3aa: CAISEDPRGKTQYF
CDR3nt: TGTGCCATCAGTGAGGACCCTAGAGGGAAGACCCAGTACTTC

d_gene: TRBD2
v_gene: TRBV27
abundance: few
j_gene: TRBJ2-4
CDR3aa: CASSTSGGVLAKNIQYF
CDR3nt: TGTGCCAGCAGTACTAGCGGGGGGGTCCTAGCCAAAAACATTCAGTACTTC

d_gene: TRBD1
v_gene: TRBV7-2
abundance: NA
j_gene: TRBJ1-2
CDR3aa: CASSSTGGPLSHTNYGYTF
CDR3nt: TGTGCCAGCAGTTCCACAGGGGGCCCCCTATCACATACTAACTATGGCTACACCTTC

d_gene: NA
v_gene: TRBV27
abundance: NA
j_gene: TRBJ1-2
CDR3aa: CASRTQVSYGYTF
CDR3nt: TGTGCCAGCAGAACGCAGGTCTCCTATGGCTACACCTTC

d_gene: NA
v_gene: TRBV4-3
abundance: NA
j_gene: TRBJ1-2
CDR3aa: CASSEDSGSYGYTF
CDR3nt: TGCGCCAGCAGCGAAGATTCGGGGAGCTATGGCTACACCTTC

d_gene: NA
v_gene: TRBV27
abundance: NA
j_gene: TRBJ2-7
CDR3aa: CASSFRRDTSNEQYF
CDR3nt: TGTGCCAGCAGTTTCAGAAGGGACACATCAAACGAGCAGTACTTC

d_gene: NA
v_gene: TRBV6-1
abundance: NA
j_gene: TRBJ1-4
CDR3aa: CASSLGGVREKLFF
CDR3nt: TGTGCCAGCAGTCTAGGGGGGGTGAGGGAAAAACTGTTTTTT

d_gene: NA
v_gene: TRBV5-8
abundance: once
j_gene: TRBJ2-7
CDR3aa: CASILDLAPYEQYF
CDR3nt: TGTGCCAGCATCCTCGATTTAGCCCCCTACGAGCAGTACTTC

d_gene: NA
v_gene: TRBV18
abundance: NA
j_gene: TRBJ2-5
CDR3aa: CASSPPIPPLARQETQYF
CDR3nt: TGTGCCAGCTCACCACCGATTCCCCCACTAGCCCGCCAAGAGACCCAGTACTTC

d_gene: NA
v_gene: TRBV25-1
abundance: NA
j_gene: TRBJ1-1
CDR3aa: CASSDRGGGSAEAFF
CDR3nt: TGTGCCAGCAGTGATAGAGGGGGGGGATCCGCTGAAGCTTTCTTT

d_gene: NA
v_gene: TRBV6-1
abundance: NA
j_gene: TRBJ2-3
CDR3aa: CASSEADTRRSTDTQYF
CDR3nt: TGTGCCAGCAGTGAAGCTGACACTAGACGGAGCACAGATACGCAGTATTTT

d_gene: TRBD1
v_gene: TRBV5-5
abundance: NA
j_gene: TRBJ2-7
CDR3aa: CASSLVAGGHHYEQYF
CDR3nt: TGTGCCAGCAGCTTGGTGGCAGGGGGCCACCACTACGAGCAGTACTTC

d_gene: NA
v_gene: TRBV7-2
abundance: once
j_gene: TRBJ1-1
CDR3aa: CASSPPPVNTEAFF
CDR3nt: TGTGCCAGCAGTCCTCCCCCAGTGAACACTGAAGCTTTCTTT

d_gene: NA
v_gene: TRBV19
abundance: NA
j_gene: TRBJ2-3
CDR3aa: CASSATGTLPDTQYF
CDR3nt: TGTGCCAGTAGTGCAACCGGGACATTGCCAGATACGCAGTATTTT

d_gene: TRBD1
v_gene: TRBV5-1
abundance: few
j_gene: TRBJ1-1
CDR3aa: CASSPKPGTGGGKNTEAFF
CDR3nt: TGCGCCAGCAGCCCGAAACCCGGGACAGGGGGCGGGAAGAACACTGAAGCTTTCTTT

d_gene: TRBD1
v_gene: TRBV4-1
abundance: NA
j_gene: TRBJ1-6
CDR3aa: CASSQSPSDRGIYTPLHF
CDR3nt: TGCGCCAGCAGCCAATCCCCGTCGGACAGGGGGATTTACACACCCCTCCACTTT

d_gene: TRBD2
v_gene: TRBV11-2
abundance: NA
j_gene: TRBJ2-1
CDR3aa: CASSQWGLAGRNPYNEQFF
CDR3nt: TGTGCCAGCAGCCAATGGGGACTAGCGGGACGTAATCCCTACAATGAGCAGTTCTTC

d_gene: NA
v_gene: TRBV9
abundance: NA
j_gene: TRBJ2-2
CDR3aa: CASSTSAGAGGNTGELFF
CDR3nt: TGTGCCAGCAGCACCTCCGCGGGGGCAGGGGGCAACACCGGGGAGCTGTTTTTT

d_gene: NA
v_gene: TRBV7-2
abundance: once
j_gene: TRBJ1-1
CDR3aa: CASSAARGGRGTEAFF
CDR3nt: TGTGCCAGCAGCGCAGCGAGGGGGGGGCGGGGCACTGAAGCTTTCTTT

d_gene: NA
v_gene: TRBV6-1
abundance: NA
j_gene: TRBJ2-1
CDR3aa: CASSRSRSYNEQFF
CDR3nt: TGTGCCAGCAGCAGGTCGAGATCCTACAATGAGCAGTTCTTC

d_gene: NA
v_gene: TRBV7-8
abundance: NA
j_gene: TRBJ1-1
CDR3aa: CASSQRQAEAFF
CDR3nt: TGTGCCAGCAGCCAAAGACAGGCTGAAGCTTTCTTT

d_gene: NA
v_gene: TRBV28
abundance: NA
j_gene: TRBJ1-2
CDR3aa: CASSRKETGYGYTF
CDR3nt: TGTGCCAGCAGCCGTAAGGAGACCGGCTATGGCTACACCTTC

d_gene: NA
v_gene: TRBV15
abundance: NA
j_gene: TRBJ1-1
CDR3aa: CATSSSYTEAFF
CDR3nt: TGTGCCACCAGCAGTAGTTATACTGAAGCTTTCTTT

d_gene: TRBD1
v_gene: TRBV6-1
abundance: NA
j_gene: TRBJ2-2
CDR3aa: CASSRPGQGTGELFF
CDR3nt: TGTGCCAGCAGTCGACCGGGACAGGGCACCGGGGAGCTGTTTTTT

d_gene: TRBD2
v_gene: TRBV9
abundance: NA
j_gene: TRBJ2-3
CDR3aa: CASSDRGGFPTDTQYF
CDR3nt: TGTGCCAGCAGCGACCGGGGGGGCTTCCCCACAGATACGCAGTATTTT

d_gene: NA
v_gene: TRBV7-2
abundance: NA
j_gene: TRBJ1-5
CDR3aa: CASSFRRHQPQHF
CDR3nt: TGTGCCAGCAGCTTTCGCAGGCATCAGCCCCAGCATTTT

d_gene: TRBD1
v_gene: TRBV6-1
abundance: NA
j_gene: TRBJ1-2
CDR3aa: CASSQGQGYTF
CDR3nt: TGTGCCAGTTCACAGGGGCAAGGCTACACCTTC

d_gene: TRBD1
v_gene: TRBV15
abundance: once
j_gene: TRBJ2-3
CDR3aa: CATRIVNLRTGSSTDTQYF
CDR3nt: TGTGCCACCAGAATAGTAAATCTAAGGACAGGTTCTAGCACAGATACGCAGTATTTT

d_gene: NA
v_gene: TRBV9
abundance: NA
j_gene: TRBJ1-2
CDR3aa: CASSASLGRRGYGYTF
CDR3nt: TGTGCCAGCAGCGCCTCATTGGGGCGGCGGGGTTATGGCTACACCTTC

d_gene: TRBD1
v_gene: TRBV11-2
abundance: NA
j_gene: TRBJ2-6
CDR3aa: CASSLEWTGASGANVLTF
CDR3nt: TGTGCCAGCAGCTTAGAATGGACAGGGGCTTCTGGGGCCAACGTCCTGACTTTC

d_gene: TRBD1
v_gene: TRBV6-1
abundance: NA
j_gene: TRBJ2-6
CDR3aa: CASSDWDREEFSGANVLTF
CDR3nt: TGTGCCAGCAGTGATTGGGACAGGGAGGAGTTCTCTGGGGCCAACGTCCTGACTTTC

d_gene: TRBD1
v_gene: TRBV10-1
abundance: NA
j_gene: TRBJ2-2
CDR3aa: CASTVGGGGELFF
CDR3nt: TGCGCCAGCACCGTAGGGGGCGGCGGGGAGCTGTTTTTT

d_gene: NA
v_gene: TRBV28
abundance: NA
j_gene: TRBJ2-4
CDR3aa: CASSLDGTGAPIKNIQYF
CDR3nt: TGTGCCAGCAGTTTGGATGGGACGGGAGCCCCAATCAAAAACATTCAGTACTTC

d_gene: TRBD1
v_gene: TRBV10-2
abundance: NA
j_gene: TRBJ2-2
CDR3aa: CASSEYVVQGSRGRTGELFF
CDR3nt: TGCGCCAGCAGCGAATATGTGGTACAGGGGTCCAGAGGTAGGACCGGGGAGCTGTTTTTT

d_gene: TRBD1
v_gene: TRBV10-3
abundance: NA
j_gene: TRBJ2-7
CDR3aa: CAISESNSPRDRVSYEQYF
CDR3nt: TGTGCCATCAGTGAGTCGAATTCCCCCCGGGACAGGGTCTCCTACGAGCAGTACTTC

d_gene: NA
v_gene: TRBV5-1
abundance: NA
j_gene: TRBJ1-2
CDR3aa: CASSGRQWDYPGYGYTF
CDR3nt: TGCGCCAGCAGCGGGAGACAGTGGGACTACCCAGGGTATGGCTACACCTTC

d_gene: NA
v_gene: TRBV27
abundance: NA
j_gene: TRBJ1-1
CDR3aa: CASSSSRQVGAEAFF
CDR3nt: TGTGCCAGCAGTTCCTCCAGACAGGTAGGCGCTGAAGCTTTCTTT

d_gene: NA
v_gene: TRBV7-6
abundance: NA
j_gene: TRBJ2-7
CDR3aa: CASSLVEGSREYEQYF
CDR3nt: TGTGCCAGCAGCTTAGTGGAGGGGAGTAGGGAATACGAGCAGTACTTC

d_gene: NA
v_gene: TRBV5-6
abundance: once
j_gene: TRBJ1-2
CDR3aa: CASSLRDSLYGYTF
CDR3nt: TGTGCCAGCAGCTTGCGAGACAGCCTCTATGGCTACACCTTC

d_gene: TRBD1
v_gene: TRBV6-5
abundance: NA
j_gene: TRBJ1-2
CDR3aa: CASSYEGQGAYYGYTF
CDR3nt: TGTGCCAGCAGTTACGAGGGACAGGGGGCCTACTATGGCTACACCTTC

d_gene: NA
v_gene: TRBV25-1
abundance: once
j_gene: TRBJ1-1
CDR3aa: CASSLVRGARTEAFF
CDR3nt: TGTGCCAGCAGTTTAGTCAGGGGCGCGCGCACTGAAGCTTTCTTT

d_gene: TRBD2
v_gene: TRBV19
abundance: NA
j_gene: TRBJ2-3
CDR3aa: CASSPPSDSGVSTDTQYF
CDR3nt: TGTGCCAGTAGTCCACCCTCGGATAGCGGGGTTAGCACAGATACGCAGTATTTT

d_gene: TRBD2
v_gene: TRBV11-2
abundance: NA
j_gene: TRBJ2-5
CDR3aa: CASSRGLVGETQYF
CDR3nt: TGTGCCAGCAGCCGAGGACTAGTCGGAGAGACCCAGTACTTC

d_gene: NA
v_gene: TRBV10-2
abundance: few
j_gene: TRBJ2-1
CDR3aa: CASYSYNEQFF
CDR3nt: TGCGCCAGTTACTCCTACAATGAGCAGTTCTTC

d_gene: NA
v_gene: TRBV7-2
abundance: NA
j_gene: TRBJ2-5
CDR3aa: CASSWGTRAETQYF
CDR3nt: TGTGCCAGCAGCTGGGGAACTAGGGCGGAGACCCAGTACTTC

d_gene: NA
v_gene: TRBV30
abundance: NA
j_gene: TRBJ2-3
CDR3aa: CAWRASPADTQYF
CDR3nt: TGTGCCTGGAGAGCCTCTCCGGCAGATACGCAGTATTTT

d_gene: NA
v_gene: TRBV14
abundance: few
j_gene: TRBJ2-2
CDR3aa: CASSQQSHPGLPGELFF
CDR3nt: TGTGCCAGCAGCCAGCAAAGTCACCCAGGGCTCCCCGGGGAGCTGTTTTTT

d_gene: TRBD1
v_gene: TRBV2
abundance: NA
j_gene: TRBJ1-1
CDR3aa: CASSESGIRGTGDTEAFF
CDR3nt: TGTGCCAGCAGTGAAAGTGGGATACGCGGGACAGGGGACACTGAAGCTTTCTTT

d_gene: NA
v_gene: TRBV19
abundance: NA
j_gene: TRBJ1-2
CDR3aa: CASSIVAGGFSYTF
CDR3nt: TGTGCCAGTAGTATAGTCGCCGGGGGGTTTAGCTACACCTTC